The 13 T cell receptor beta chains given below trace back to one sample, sequenced in a study of sequential checkpoint blockade in melanoma. Regarding treatment: randomized to nivolumab then ipilimumab (arm A) or the reverse (arm B). Method: immunoSEQ multiplex PCR; TCRdb's copy keeps in-frame clones and lacks some. The table has about 1,600 clones, 24% seen once. Here the sequenced sample was tumor tissue (inferred from file names), taken from a patient given nivolumab and ipilimumab in sequence. These receptors originate from a human donor with melanoma.

By sample share, this clone is medium-sized. V and J are TRBV11-3 and TRBJ2-2; D not resolved. V lost 2 bases and J 2 bases, leaving 15 bases between the germline ends. This CDR3 has 17 amino acids. Germline CDR1 SGHNT, CDR2 YENEEA. The CDR3 DNA reads as TGTGCCAGCAGCTTATTTCGGGCAGAATTAAACACCGGGGAGCTGTTTTTT. Amino acids: CASSLFRAELNTGELFF.

In this sample, this clone is medium-sized (0.01 to 0.1%). V and J are TRBV6-8 and TRBJ2-1; D is uncertain. Germline CDR1 MNHGY, CDR2 SAAAGT. The germline V and J ends were trimmed by 5 bases and 11 bases, with 16 bases remaining between them. CDR3 length: 13 residues. The CDR3 DNA reads as TGTGCCAGCAGTCGGAAACCCCCGAACAAGCAGTTCTTC. Amino acid sequence: CASSRKPPNKQFF.

V gene TRBV6-8 combines with J gene TRBJ1-5; D unclear. The CDR3 has 16 amino acids. CDR1 and CDR2 from the germline V gene are MNHGY and SAAAGT. Trimming pared 10 bases from V and 4 bases from J, leaving 23 bases between. The CDR3 DNA is TGTGCCACTACAAGTAAGGCGAGGGATGGAAATCAGCCCCAGCATTTT. This gives the protein CATTSKARDGNQPQHF.

In this sample, this clone turned up many times. V and J are TRBV11-3 and TRBJ1-5, with 10 positions matching TRBD1. CDR1 and CDR2 from the germline V gene are SGHNT and YENEEA. V gave up 5 bases and J gave up 6 bases; unmatched junction bases: 4. CDR3 length: 14 residues. The CDR3 nucleotides read TGTGCCAGCAGCCTTGGGACAGGGGTTCAGCCCCAGCATTTT. It yields the protein CASSLGTGVQPQHF.

By proportion, this clone is medium-sized. The gene calls are TRBV9 and TRBJ1-4; D unclear. From germline, CDR1 is SGDLS and CDR2 YYNGEE. The CDR3 length is 14 residues. V dropped 0 bases and J dropped 4 bases, with 7 bases sitting between them. CDR3 in DNA: TGTGCCAGCAGCGTAGGGATTGGTAATGAAAAACTGTTTTTT. This encodes CASSVGIGNEKLFF.

V gene TRBV18 combines with J gene TRBJ2-3; 13 bases fit TRBD2. The ends lost 0 bases at V and 5 bases at J; junction bases unmatched: 2. The CDR3 has 16 residues. Germline lookup yields CDR1 KGHSH and CDR2 LQKENI. This chain's CDR3 is CASSPPGLAGIDTQYF. CDR3 DNA sequence: TGTGCCAGCTCACCACCGGGACTAGCGGGAATAGATACGCAGTATTTT.

By frequency in the sample, this clone is medium-sized. The chain couples TRBV9 to TRBJ1-1; D unresolved. Germline V gene data show CDR1 as SGDLS and CDR2 as YYNGEE. The CDR3 sequence is 15 residues long. Trimming took 0 bases from V and 0 from J, leaving 9 bases between them. The CDR3 protein is CASSVGPGMNTEAFF. Here the CDR3 DNA reads TGTGCCAGCAGCGTAGGACCCGGGATGAACACTGAAGCTTTCTTT. The complete variable domain, with remaining parts taken from reference TRBV9 and TRBJ1-1, reads DSGVTQTPKHLITATGQRVTLRCSPRSGDLSVYWYQQSLDQGLQFLIQYYNGEERAKGNILERFSAQQFPDLHSELNLSSLELGDSALYFCASSVGPGMNTEAFFGQGTRLTVV.

The chain has TRBV6-8 and TRBJ2-3, with D possibly being TRBD2 (5 bases). Germline loops: CDR1 MNHGY, CDR2 SAAAGT. Deletions cut 0 bases from V and 0 bases from J, with 13 bases between. The CDR3 totals 17 residues. CDR3 amino acids: CASSYSPRGSSTDTQYF. In DNA, the CDR3 is TGTGCCAGCAGTTACTCTCCTCGGGGATCTAGCACAGATACGCAGTATTTT.

This clone is medium-sized. The V and J genes are TRBV11-3 and TRBJ1-3, with unresolved D. The CDR3 is made up of 17 amino acids. Germline loops: CDR1 SGHNT, CDR2 YENEEA. The germline V and J ends were trimmed by 1 base and 0 bases, with 13 bases remaining between them. The CDR3 sequence: CASSLGVALHSGNTIYF. The DNA of the CDR3 is TGTGCCAGCAGCTTAGGGGTAGCCTTACACTCTGGAAACACCATATATTTT.

This clone has only a few counts. The chain uses TRBV19 and TRBJ2-2; D unresolved. The CDR3 length is 14 residues. Between the trimmed V and J ends, which lost 1 base and 10 bases, there was a span of 13 bases. The germline gives CDR1 LNHDA, CDR2 SQIVND (reference sequence). For the CDR3, the DNA is TGTGCCAGTAGTATAGTTGGGGAACCGGAGGAGCTGTTTTTT. Encoded protein: CASSIVGEPEELFF.

This clone is medium-sized (0.01 to 0.1%) within its sample. The chain joins TRBV11-3 to TRBJ2-1; no clear D gene. This CDR3 is 15 amino acids long. The V gene's germline CDR1 is SGHNT and CDR2 YENEEA. Trimming stripped 0 bases from V and 2 bases from J, with 8 bases between. The CDR3 DNA reads as TGTGCCAGCAGCTTAGAACGGCTAACCTACAATGAGCAGTTCTTC. This gives the protein CASSLERLTYNEQFF.

This chain links TRBV11-3 with TRBJ2-7; D unresolved. Germline V gene sequence: CDR1 SGHNT, CDR2 YENEEA. The CDR3 loop spans 15 amino acids. Trimming shortened V by 4 bases and J by 2 bases, and 15 bases separated the two germline ends. CDR3 DNA sequence: TGTGCCAGCAGCTGGTCCCAGTCCACCCCCTACGAGCAGTACTTC. This gives the protein CASSWSQSTPYEQYF.

As DNA, the CDR3 is TGTGCCAGCTTCCCTCCGGGCCCCTACAATGAGCAGTTCTTC. It codes for CASFPPGPYNEQFF. V usage is TRBV18 and J usage is TRBJ2-1; the D is unclear. Germline loops: CDR1 KGHSH, CDR2 LQKENI. This CDR3 is 14 amino acids long. V lost 7 bases to trimming and J lost 2 bases, with 12 bases between them. The full variable domain, its missing parts supplied by reference TRBV18 and TRBJ2-1, is NAGVMQNPRHLVRRRGQEARLRCSPMKGHSHVYWYRQLPEEGLKFMVYLQKENIIDESGMPKERFSAEFPKEGPSILRIQQVVRGDSAAYFCASFPPGPYNEQFFGPGTRLTVL.